This TCR beta chain was sequenced in a study of shared clonotypes between healthy human individuals. TCRdb's table, derived via immunoSEQ multiplex PCR, lists solely in-frame clones and lacks some. Counted here are 850,000 to 1,100,000 clones, 77% occurring once; the ten biggest clones make up roughly 0.9%. In its sample, this clone was seen many times. Germline V gene data show CDR1 as LNHNV and CDR2 as YYDKDF (reference sequence). The CDR3 has 15 residues. Germline trimming cut 0 bases from V and 8 bases from J; bases unmatched to any gene: 7. This TCR derives from a young man in good health. Some clones in this sample may be carry-over from other donors' samples. The specimen was memory CD4+ T cells from PBMCs. Subset reported: CD45RA-negative fraction. The chain couples TRBV15 to TRBJ2-1, with 7 positions matching TRBD2. CDR3 in DNA: TGTGCCACCAGCAGAGATCTCGCGGGAGAGTATGAGCAGTTCTTC. This encodes CATSRDLAGEYEQFF.